This T cell receptor beta chain emerged from a study of long-term antiretroviral therapy in people with HIV (dated by TCRdb to between 2020 and 2023). At the level of the whole study: Collection of the earliest samples took place about a decade ahead of the 2015 WHO recommendation for immediate ART, at a time when ART was typically delayed until CD4 counts fell. Of the roughly 30 participants with HIV, eleven were female. This retrospective serial study examined whether starting ART and sustained HIV suppression were associated with changes in the composition and diversity of the TRB repertoire in peripheral blood. No cross-contamination during QIAcube processing turned up in test extractions that ran a monoclonal T-cell line alongside 33 polyclonal samples. A total of over 150 cryopreserved PBMC samples came from approximately 30 adults with confirmed HIV infection and were collected serially over a mean of roughly six years (range 1-12). Beyond this particular receptor, the publication reports: Because cell numbers in pre-ART samples were limited, unsorted PBMC were profiled instead of sorted CD4+ and CD8+ T cells. The samples span the years 2004 to 2017, and the ART regimens used may be less effective than current regimens. Limited PBMC availability meant only the TCR beta chain was sequenced, without alpha chain pairing. At every time point, the repertoire was dominated by expanded TRB clones first identified before ART initiation, although this dominance fluctuated and, in many PLHIV, declined after ART. Starting ART was linked to a significant rise in TRB diversity, yet even with long-term ART the diversity remained significantly lower than in transplant donor controls. No data were available on ART adherence, viral resistance or therapy changes, limiting inferences about post-ART repertoire changes. Narrower CDR3 length ranges were observed in HIV repertoires than in controls, and an antigen-experienced repertoire with only a slight naive shift after ART was suggested by the network structure.

Spanning cysteine to phenylalanine, the CDR3 consists of 15 amino acids. The DNA shown is the 45-base CDR3, in frame from base 1. CDR1 and CDR2 are drawn from the germline V gene: SGHTA, FQGNSA. The junction carries 18 bases between V and J, which are trimmed by 5 bases and 5 bases respectively. The immunoSEQ hsTCRB v3.0 assay was used at survey level resolution to sequence the TRB variable region. The target sequencing depth for TRB was 40,000-50,000 T-cell genomes per sample. TRB libraries were pooled and sequenced on an Illumina MiSeq using a v3 150-cycle kit. The study's own analysis went as follows. Repertoire analysis ran in R within a reproducible Nextflow workflow covering QC, data transformation and analysis. LymphoSeq2, an R package for exploring AIRR-Seq data, was used to implement the custom analyses. A few samples that produced fewer than 5000 total TRB sequences were removed, so fewer than 200 HIV repertoires were analyzed. Among the roughly 190 retained HIV repertoires, 55 to 60 were collected before ART initiation and 120 to 140 were collected after ART initiation. Each repertoire was downsampled to 5000 TRB nucleotide sequences, and summary statistics were averaged across 100 downsampling iterations. The analysis kept only TRB sequences whose CDR3 regions were at least seven amino acids long. Diversity was assessed using a clonality score derived from Shannon entropy and using the Gini coefficient. In the repertoire networks, any two of the top 5000 CDR3 amino acid sequences were linked whenever the two sequences differed by an edit distance of one. Antigen specificity groups and MHC restriction were predicted for TRB CDR3 amino acid sequences with GLIPH2. CDR3 amino acid sequences were matched against VDJdb and McPAS-TCR to flag known CMV, EBV, HIV or tissue antigen associations. Pre-ART, post-ART and control groups were compared with Wilcoxon signed-rank tests and Holm-Bonferroni correction. The table was pulled from immuneACCESS by TCRdb, which kept in-frame rearrangements only. Such tables lose some clones; where checked, under half of the loss comes from unresolved V genes, and the rest has no known cause. That table furnishes V, J and clone size, whereas the DNA furnished D and trimming. The table for this sample lists 20,000 to 25,000 clones; around 85% of them were counted only once. The ten largest clonotypes hold approximately 7% of the sample.

Inclusion was restricted to participants for whom at least one PBMC sample before ART initiation and at least two post-ART samples were available. All participants with HIV were treated in the United States of America. Before DNA extraction, cryopreserved samples of about 1-10 million PBMC were thawed and washed. At the time of the earliest PBMC sample, participants with HIV were aged between roughly 20 and 54 years. Per participant, PBMC samples came from 1-4 timepoints prior to ART initiation and 2-8 timepoints following ART initiation, for a median of 7 samples. For every participant, serial HIV viral load, CD4+ T-cell count, ART history and demographic data were obtained. Using a Qiagen kit on a QIAcube, genomic DNA was extracted from unsorted PBMC, with samples processed in batches of 12. As concerns this clone: There is no known antigen for this receptor. Base qualities are missing; no much larger clone stands one base away.

This TCR came from a man aged 25-45 years with HIV. The receptor chain draws on TRBV7-2 and TRBJ1-1, and TRBD1 may be the D gene, going by 6 matching bases. The sequenced sample was unsorted PBMCs, obtained 1.5 years after starting antiretroviral therapy. The CDR3 region: CASSPTRVRGTEAFF. The sequence in DNA is TGTGCCAGCAGCCCTACTCGGGTGAGGGGGACTGAAGCTTTCTTT.